This record covers a single TCR beta chain. Its antigen is still unknown. No clone much larger than this one lies a single base away; base qualities are absent. This sample is drawn from a study of blood T cell repertoires in COVID-19 (dated by TCRdb to 2018 to 2021). For the wider study: Samples from collaborators originated in the United States, Italy and Spain and spanned both the acute and convalescent phases of COVID-19. Where available, HLA class I and class II types were taken from metadata supplied by the sample provider and were not determined by assay-based typing. The repertoires were made available in a free public database intended to serve as a resource for research on the immune response to SARS-CoV-2. The prospective study material was composed of cDNA or gDNA derived from T cells, B-cell-depleted T cells, or PBMCs. Samples were obtained from the ongoing ImmuneRACE study (first 160 participants) and from 1,254 subjects provided by 6 global collaborators. The dataset comprised deeply sampled blood TCRbeta repertoires from subjects exposed to, actively infected with, or recovered from COVID-19. Nearly every sample came with metadata listing a de-identified subject ID, COVID-19 status, age in years and sex.

Each collaborating institution followed its own protocols to collect whole blood in K2EDTA tubes. For TCRbeta analysis, collaborators shipped samples as frozen whole blood, isolated PBMCs, or DNA extracted from either of those sample types. Based on the germline V gene (reference sequence), the CDR1 and CDR2 sequences are SEHNR and FQNEAQ. The V end loses 8 bases and the J end loses 4 bases, and a stretch of 10 bases separates them. Measured from the cysteine to the phenylalanine, the CDR3 is 12 residues long. The only DNA kept is the CDR3, 36 bases in frame from the first base. The immunoSEQ Assay, a bias-controlled multiplex PCR, was used to amplify TCRbeta CDR3 regions from genomic DNA. Regarding the original processing steps: Nucleated cell counts per sample were estimated from amplification of reference gene primers within the assay. Sequence reads were collapsed and filtered to measure the absolute abundance of every unique TCRbeta CDR3 rearrangement. For each sample, productive Simpson clonality was calculated by taking the square root of Simpson's diversity index across productive rearrangements. TCRdb provides this immuneACCESS table in a form limited to in-frame rearrangements. Some clones are lacking; in checked studies, under half of them reflect an unresolved V gene, and why the rest are absent is not known. The V and J calls and clone size were taken over from that table, and D and trimming were inferred from the DNA. The sample has roughly 100,000 clones on record, roughly 84% of them singletons. Over 10% of the sample goes to the ten largest clones.

Study-level results and caveats: The amount of clinical and demographic metadata varied by source and participant and was provided uncurated.

Input material: peripheral blood. The sequence joins TRBV7-9 to TRBJ2-3; TRBD2 is perhaps the D gene, given 5 matching bases. The sequence was collected from a human donor in a cohort sampled during active or convalescent COVID-19. The DNA is as follows: TGTGCCAGCGCGGGTGGGGCAGATACGCAGTATTTT. It translates to CASAGGADTQYF.